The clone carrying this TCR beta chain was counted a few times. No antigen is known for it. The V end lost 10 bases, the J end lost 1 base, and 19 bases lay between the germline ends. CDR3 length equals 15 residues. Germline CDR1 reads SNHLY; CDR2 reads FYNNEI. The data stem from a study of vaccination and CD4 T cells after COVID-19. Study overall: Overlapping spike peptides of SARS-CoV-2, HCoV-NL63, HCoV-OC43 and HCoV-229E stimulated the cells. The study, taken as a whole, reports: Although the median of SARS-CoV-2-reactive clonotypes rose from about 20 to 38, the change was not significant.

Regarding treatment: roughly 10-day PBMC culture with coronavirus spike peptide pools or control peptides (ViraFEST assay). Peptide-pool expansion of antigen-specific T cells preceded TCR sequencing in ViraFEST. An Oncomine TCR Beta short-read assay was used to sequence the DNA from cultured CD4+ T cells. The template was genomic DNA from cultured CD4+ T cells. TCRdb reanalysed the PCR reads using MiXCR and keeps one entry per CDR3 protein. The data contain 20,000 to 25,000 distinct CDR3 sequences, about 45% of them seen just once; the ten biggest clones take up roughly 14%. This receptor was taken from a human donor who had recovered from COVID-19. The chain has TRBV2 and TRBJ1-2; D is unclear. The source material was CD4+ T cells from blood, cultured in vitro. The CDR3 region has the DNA TGTGCCACGCTTTTGGGTGGGAAAAGTAACTATGGCTACACCTTC. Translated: CATLLGGKSNYGYTF.